This TCR beta chain was profiled in a study of siplizumab effects on memory and regulatory T cells. Whole-study results and caveats: Naive T cells apparently outstripped memory cells in diversity and seemed major alloresponse contributors. Alloreactive sequences whose origin lay in unstimulated CD4+ memory cells were significantly reduced by siplizumab. Poor capture below about 10^-5 frequency left most alloreactive clones unmapped to unstimulated subsets.

CDR1 and CDR2 (germline): MNHEY, SMNVEV (reference sequence). J lost 3 bases, V lost 2 bases, and 6 bases had no gene match. The CDR3 length is 16 residues. In regard to this clone: Its antigen is as yet unknown.

Only in-frame clones appear in the TCRdb table, and some are missing; sequencing was by immunoSEQ multiplex PCR. This repertoire shows 70,000 to 100,000 clones, 95% to 97% found once; its top ten account for around 0.03%. Specimen: naive CD4+ T cells sorted from blood. The chain has TRBV27 and TRBJ2-7; 11 bases map to TRBD2. The clonotype was recovered from a human donor in good health. The CDR3 DNA reads TGTGCCAGCAGTTTAGCCCTAGCGGGGGGCCTCTACGAGCAGTACTTC. Amino acids: CASSLALAGGLYEQYF.